This passage covers 32 T cell receptor beta chains from one sample sequenced in a study of immune evolution from preneoplasia to lung adenocarcinoma (dated by TCRdb to the early 2020s). The library was produced with the immunoSEQ multiplex PCR assay. Held by TCRdb, this immuneACCESS table contains in-frame sequences only and omits some clones. Under half of the omission traces to an unresolved V gene where checked; the cause of the rest is unknown. This sample gives under 9,000 clones in total; roughly 69% of them show up just once. The leading ten clones occupy approximately 9% of the sample. Specimen: FFPE atypical adenomatous hyperplasia tissue from the lung. What the cell subset or site label conveys for this sample: atypical adenomatous hyperplasia (AAH), lung preneoplasia. The receptors here all came from a donor at least 70 years old with lung adenocarcinoma. Some clones in this sample may be carry-over from other donors' samples.

The chain employs TRBV18 and TRBJ2-7; 7 bases align to TRBD1. Trimming removed 0 bases from V and 0 bases from J; junction bases left unmatched: 5. CDR1 KGHSH and CDR2 LQKENI come from the germline V gene. The CDR3 has 16 amino acids. Here the CDR3 reads CASSPPGDSSSYEQYF. The CDR3 coding sequence is TGTGCCAGCTCACCACCGGGGGACAGTTCCTCCTACGAGCAGTACTTC.

Regarding this clone: Within the sample, other DNA sequences also encode this same CDR3. This chain uses TRBV30 with TRBJ2-5; 12 bases map to TRBD2. This CDR3 is 13 amino acids long. Germline trimming cut 7 bases from V and 7 bases from J; bases unmatched to any gene: 7. CDR1 GTSNPN and CDR2 SVGIG come from the germline V gene (reference sequence). CDR3 in amino acids: CAYPPSGGGTQYF. CDR3 nucleotide sequence: TGTGCCTACCCTCCTAGCGGGGGGGGGACCCAGTACTTC.

V gene TRBV5-1 combines with J gene TRBJ2-5; 7 nucleotides align to TRBD1. This CDR3 has 14 amino acids. CDR1 and CDR2 from the germline V gene are SGHRS and YFSETQ. V shed 0 bases and J 4 bases; nucleotides not matched to a gene: 3. CDR3 amino acids: CASSLAAGGETQYF. CDR3 sequence (DNA): TGCGCCAGCAGCTTGGCGGCAGGGGGAGAGACCCAGTACTTC.

V usage is TRBV7-2 and J usage is TRBJ2-7, with 7 bases that match TRBD2. The CDR3 spans 14 residues. V trimming: 3 bases; J trimming: 1 base; junction bases outside the gene matches: 3. Germline values: CDR1 SGHTA, CDR2 FQGNSA. CDR3 protein: CASSFGGGSYEQYF. In nucleotides, the CDR3 is TGTGCCAGCAGCTTCGGCGGGGGTTCCTACGAGCAGTACTTC.

The chain joins TRBV5-1 to TRBJ2-1; TRBD2 aligns across 13 bases. Trimming at V came to 4 bases and at J to 4 bases, leaving 5 bases not matched to a gene. Germline V lookup: CDR1 SGHRS, CDR2 YFSETQ. The CDR3 loop spans 16 amino acids. CDR3 protein: CASSETSGGTYNEQFF. The CDR3 nucleotides are TGCGCCAGCAGCGAGACTAGCGGGGGGACGTACAATGAGCAGTTCTTC.

This clone was observed a single time. This sequence joins TRBV6-5 and TRBJ2-7; possibly TRBD2 for D (7 bases). V was cut by 9 bases and J by 7 bases, with 22 bases left in between. Germline assignment: CDR1 MNHEY and CDR2 SVGAGI. The CDR3 sequence is 14 residues long. The CDR3 coding sequence is TGTGCCAGTGATGGGGGGGCGATCAGAAGGGAGCAGTACTTC. Its translation is CASDGGAIRREQYF.

This clone was seen a few times. CDR3 protein: CASRIGGVDYNEQFF. As DNA, the CDR3 is TGTGCCAGCAGAATTGGAGGGGTAGACTACAATGAGCAGTTCTTC. The chain employs TRBV28 and TRBJ2-1; D is possibly TRBD2 (6 bases). V lost 6 bases and J 3 bases, leaving 15 bases between the germline ends. Germline CDR1 MDHEN, CDR2 SYDVKM. The CDR3 is 15 residues long.

The rearrangement links TRBV7-2 to TRBJ1-4; D call uncertain. Germline CDR1 SGHTA, CDR2 FQGNSA. Trimming pared 4 bases from V and 6 bases from J, leaving 12 bases between. The CDR3 consists of 14 residues. In DNA, the CDR3 is TGTGCCAGCAGCTCCCGGCGGAGGGATGAAAAACTGTTTTTT. Its translation is CASSSRRRDEKLFF. The full variable domain, its missing parts supplied by reference TRBV7-2 and TRBJ1-4, is GAGVSQSPSNKVTEKGKDVELRCDPISGHTALYWYRQSLGQGLEFLIYFQGNSAPDKSGLPSDRFSAERTGGSVSTLTIQRTQQEDSAVYLCASSSRRRDEKLFFGSGTQLSVL.

The sample holds a few counts of this clone. CDR3 DNA: TGTGCCAGCAGCTTAGGTAAAATGGATACGCAGTATTTT. Encoded protein: CASSLGKMDTQYF. The rearrangement joins TRBV11-3 to TRBJ2-3; no firm D call. CDR1 and CDR2 (germline): SGHNT, YENEEA. This CDR3 is built from 13 residues. Trimming took 1 base from V and 6 from J, leaving 8 bases between them. The full variable domain, its missing parts supplied by reference TRBV11-3 and TRBJ2-3, is EAGVVQSPRYKIIEKKQPVAFWCNPISGHNTLYWYLQNLGQGPELLIRYENEEAVDDSQLPKDRFSAERLKGVDSTLKIQPAELGDSAVYLCASSLGKMDTQYFGPGTRLTVL.

The CDR3 DNA reads TGTGCCAGCAGCCATAGGGGACTAGCCAACAATGAGCAGTTCTTC. It specifies CASSHRGLANNEQFF. This chain joins TRBV7-8 and TRBJ2-1; 9 bases match TRBD2. The CDR3 runs to 15 residues. Trimming cost V 5 bases and J 5 bases; bases outside gene matches: 7. Per the germline V gene, CDR1 is SGHVS and CDR2 is FQNEAQ.

The rearrangement uses TRBV25-1 and TRBJ1-4; D is perhaps TRBD1 (5 bases). Germline V gene lookup returns CDR1 MGHDK and CDR2 SYGVNS. V was pared by 3 bases and J by 7 bases, with 15 bases between. The CDR3 extends over 15 amino acids. The CDR3 spells CASSDPGMGGEKLFF. The CDR3 DNA reads TGTGCCAGCAGTGACCCAGGGATGGGTGGTGAAAAACTGTTTTTT.

The chain links TRBV5-6 to TRBJ1-2; no definite D call. This CDR3 contains 14 residues. V lost 1 base to trimming and J lost 10 bases, with 17 bases between them. Germline values: CDR1 SGHDT, CDR2 YYEEEE. The CDR3 DNA reads TGTGCCAGCAGCTTGTCCCGGCCGTACCCCCACTACACCTTC. As protein: CASSLSRPYPHYTF.

V and J are TRBV6-5 and TRBJ1-4, with D tentatively TRBD1 (6 bases). The length of the CDR3 is 14 residues. Germline lookup yields CDR1 MNHEY and CDR2 SVGAGI. V was pared by 6 bases and J by 8 bases, with 16 bases between. The CDR3 coding sequence is TGTGCCAGCAGGCTGGGAGGGGGTGACGAAAAACTGTTTTTT. Its protein is CASRLGGGDEKLFF.

V and J are TRBV6-1 and TRBJ1-5; 8 bases align to TRBD1. This CDR3 comprises 14 residues. Unmatched junction bases numbered 9, after V lost 7 bases and J lost 7 bases. Germline V gene lookup returns CDR1 MNHNS and CDR2 SASEGT. Here the CDR3 DNA reads TGTGCCAGCACGCGCGGACAGGGAGAACAGCCCCAGCATTTT. Translating it yields CASTRGQGEQPQHF.

The chain has TRBV27 and TRBJ2-1, with D perhaps assigned TRBD1 or TRBD2 (6 bases each). Germline V gives CDR1 MNHEY, CDR2 SMNVEV (reference sequence). V lost 5 bases to trimming and J lost 4 bases, with 15 bases between them. The CDR3 spans 15 residues. The CDR3 DNA sequence: TGTGCCAGCAGTGTCTCGCGGGACACGTACAATGAGCAGTTCTTC. Protein: CASSVSRDTYNEQFF.

The V call is TRBV9, the J call TRBJ2-7; no reliable D call. CDR1 and CDR2 (germline): SGDLS, YYNGEE. The CDR3 has 13 amino acids. V shed 0 bases and J shed 5 bases, with 9 bases lying between them. The CDR3 bases are TGTGCCAGCAGCGTAGGCGACGGCAACGAGCAGTACTTC. This sequence encodes CASSVGDGNEQYF.

This chain connects TRBV29-1 to TRBJ2-7; D is possibly TRBD2 (5 bases). Trimming pared 4 bases from V and 4 bases from J, leaving 14 bases between. The germline V gene has CDR1 SQVTM and CDR2 ANQGSEA. The CDR3 totals 13 residues. The CDR3 bases are TGCAGCGTTGGGGAGACTAACTATTACGAGCAGTACTTC. It codes for CSVGETNYYEQYF.

This clone appeared once. This chain connects TRBV20-1 to TRBJ2-5; the D gene is possibly TRBD2 (6 bases). This CDR3 is 11 amino acids long. Germline values: CDR1 DFQATT, CDR2 SNEGSKA (reference sequence). Trimming shortened V by 7 bases and J by 4 bases, and 10 bases separated the two germline ends. CDR3 loop: CSELGGETQYF. The DNA for the CDR3 is TGCAGTGAGCTCGGGGGAGAGACCCAGTACTTC.

As for this clone: One end of the junction fails to match germline, which may point to a read error. The rearrangement links TRBV7-8 to TRBJ1-2, with D unclear. The CDR3 spans 13 residues. The germline V gene has CDR1 SGHVS and CDR2 FQNEAQ. CDR3 sequence (DNA): TGTGCCAACAGCCCAACAGCCTTTGCTGGCTACACCTTC. This encodes CANSPTAFAGYTF.

The rearrangement links TRBV5-1 to TRBJ2-7, with D perhaps matching TRBD1 (5 bases). The CDR3 is made up of 14 amino acids. Trimming took 0 bases from V and 2 from J, leaving 9 bases between them. The germline CDR1 and CDR2 sequences are SGHRS and YFSETQ. This chain's CDR3 is CASSLERGPYEQYF. The CDR3 DNA follows: TGCGCCAGCAGCTTGGAAAGGGGTCCCTACGAGCAGTACTTC.

The V gene is TRBV30, the J gene TRBJ2-2; the D call may be TRBD1 or TRBD2 (5 bases each). Germline CDR1 is GTSNPN and CDR2 is SVGIG (reference sequence). The CDR3 has 14 residues. Trimming removed 0 bases at V and 4 bases at J, with 9 bases between. The CDR3 nucleotides read TGTGCCTGGAGTGTAAAGGGACCCACCGGGGAGCTGTTTTTT. It yields the protein CAWSVKGPTGELFF.

The CDR3 DNA is TGTGCCAGCAGCCCCTCGAGATCCACGGTGTACGAGCAGTACTTC. Amino acid sequence: CASSPSRSTVYEQYF. This chain joins TRBV7-9 and TRBJ2-7; D unresolved. Germline values: CDR1 SEHNR, CDR2 FQNEAQ (reference sequence). The CDR3 loop spans 15 amino acids. V lost 5 bases and J 4 bases, leaving 18 bases between the germline ends.

This clone was observed a single time. V is TRBV25-1 and J is TRBJ2-3; D unresolved. The CDR3 covers 15 residues. Per germline, CDR1 MGHDK and CDR2 SYGVNS. Trimming shortened V by 5 bases and J by 1 base, and 13 bases separated the two germline ends. CDR3 DNA sequence: TGTGCCAGCAGTCTGCACAGCCAAGGCACAGATACGCAGTATTTT. Residues: CASSLHSQGTDTQYF.

The chain uses TRBV18 and TRBJ2-3; 10 bases map to TRBD2. Trimming removed 4 bases from V and 6 bases from J; junction bases left unmatched: 7. This CDR3 comprises 15 residues. CDR1 and CDR2 from the germline V gene are KGHSH and LQKENI. The CDR3 loop is CASSRSGGAVDTQYF. The DNA of the CDR3 is TGTGCCAGCTCACGCAGCGGGGGGGCTGTGGATACGCAGTATTTT.

By sample share, this clone is medium-sized (0.01 to 0.1%). The gene calls are TRBV7-9 and TRBJ1-4, with D possibly TRBD1 on 5 matching bases. Germline assignment: CDR1 SEHNR and CDR2 FQNEAQ (reference sequence). V gave up 5 bases and J gave up 7 bases, with 14 bases separating them. This CDR3 region has 14 residues. CDR3 coding DNA: TGTGCCAGCAGCGGGCGGGGGAAGGGTGAAAAACTGTTTTTT. It encodes CASSGRGKGEKLFF.

CDR3 sequence: CASSHSGGTYNEQFF. CDR3 in DNA: TGCGCCAGCAGCCACAGCGGGGGGACCTACAATGAGCAGTTCTTC. The J gene is TRBJ2-1, the V gene TRBV4-1; 9 nucleotides line up with TRBD2. V lost 3 bases to trimming and J lost 2 bases; unmatched junction nucleotides: 2. The CDR3 is made up of 15 amino acids. Per germline, CDR1 MGHRA and CDR2 YSYEKL.

This chain's CDR3 is CASSEPSTANTEAFF. The CDR3 nucleotides are TGTGCCAGCAGTGAACCCTCGACGGCAAACACTGAAGCTTTCTTT. The V and J genes are TRBV6-1 and TRBJ1-1; D unresolved. V shed 2 bases and J shed 2 bases, with 12 bases lying between them. The germline V gene encodes CDR1 MNHNS and CDR2 SASEGT. The CDR3 length is 15 residues.

This clone was recorded a few times. The V and J genes are TRBV6-1 and TRBJ1-5; D gene unclear. Germline values: CDR1 MNHNS, CDR2 SASEGT. This CDR3 is built from 11 residues. V was shortened by 7 bases and J by 0 bases, with 1 base between the two germline ends. CDR3 protein: CASNSNQPQHF. DNA for the CDR3: TGTGCCAGCAATAGCAATCAGCCCCAGCATTTT.

In the case of this clone: Other DNA sequences in this specimen translate into the identical CDR3. The chain is built from TRBV7-9 and TRBJ1-4; TRBD1 might be the D (5 bases). Between the trimmed V and J ends, which lost 5 bases and 7 bases, there was a span of 8 bases. Germline V gives CDR1 SEHNR, CDR2 FQNEAQ (reference sequence). The CDR3 contains 12 residues. The CDR3 coding sequence is TGTGCCAGCAGCCCGGGACTTGAAAAACTGTTTTTT. It specifies CASSPGLEKLFF.

This chain links TRBV6-6 with TRBJ2-5; tentative D call: TRBD1 (5 bases). The CDR3 has 14 amino acids. Looked up from germline, CDR1 is MNHNY and CDR2 is SVGAGI (reference sequence). V lost 5 bases and J lost 1, with 11 bases in between. The CDR3 protein is CASSPMTAQETQYF. CDR3 coding DNA: TGTGCCAGCAGTCCCATGACAGCCCAAGAGACCCAGTACTTC.

This chain uses TRBV19 with TRBJ1-3; D ambiguous. From germline, CDR1 is LNHDA and CDR2 SQIVND (reference sequence). The CDR3 sequence is 14 residues long. V lost 6 bases and J 0 bases, leaving 9 bases between the germline ends. CDR3 bases: TGTGCCAGTAGAGTGGAGGACTCTGGAAACACCATATATTTT. Amino acids: CASRVEDSGNTIYF. Supplemented by reference TRBV19 and TRBJ1-3, the full variable domain reads DGGITQSPKYLFRKEGQNVTLSCEQNLNHDAMYWYRQDPGQGLRLIYYSQIVNDFQKGDIAEGYSVSREKKESFPLTVTSAQKNPTAFYLCASRVEDSGNTIYFGEGSWLTVV.

The sample holds a few counts of this clone. This chain connects TRBV2 to TRBJ2-1; D perhaps matches TRBD2 (5 bases). Germline CDR1 SNHLY, CDR2 FYNNEI. This CDR3 is built from 15 residues. V lost 4 bases to trimming and J lost 3 bases, with 13 bases between them. CDR3 sequence (DNA): TGTGCCAGCAGTGCGGAGCGGACCCTCTACAATGAGCAGTTCTTC. Translation: CASSAERTLYNEQFF.